The next 27 T cell receptor beta chains were all read from a single sample in a study of T cells after posttransplantation cyclophosphamide (dated by TCRdb to 2016 to 2017). Library prep was done by the immunoSEQ multiplex PCR assay. In TCRdb, the immuneACCESS table is reduced to in-frame sequences with V and J assigned. These tables do not hold every clone; where another copy was compared, an unresolved V gene accounts for under half, and the others remain unexplained. The sample records 23,000 or so clones, around 86% of which are singletons. Clones ranked in the top ten supply more than 2% of the sample. The control cohort was about 10 patients given myeloablative marrow transplants with methotrexate plus a calcineurin inhibitor, sampled 1 year after transplant. The sample was PBMCs, taken about 400 days after allogeneic stem cell transplant with calcineurin inhibitor and methotrexate. All receptors derive from a female patient aged 30 to 45 who received an allogeneic stem cell transplant from an unrelated donor, was CMV-positive, and had acute and chronic GVHD. Because of the transplant, the T cells may be the graft donor's rather than the patient's own.

V usage is TRBV5-1 and J usage is TRBJ2-3, with D possibly being TRBD2 (6 bases). Trimming took 4 bases from V and 6 from J, leaving 12 bases between them. CDR3 length equals 13 residues. Looked up from germline, CDR1 is SGHRS and CDR2 is YFSETQ. The CDR3 sequence is CASSQERVDTQYF. The CDR3 bases are TGCGCCAGCAGCCAAGAGCGGGTGGATACGCAGTATTTT.

The CDR3 sequence is CASSRQGYSYEQYF. As DNA, the CDR3 is TGTGCCAGCAGCAGACAGGGCTACTCCTACGAGCAGTACTTC. V and J are TRBV27 and TRBJ2-7; 7 bases map to TRBD1. CDR1 is MNHEY, CDR2 SMNVEV, per germline (reference sequence). The CDR3 extends over 14 amino acids. V was clipped by 6 bases and J by 0 bases; unmatched bases: 5.

In its sample, this clone was seen a few times. The V and J genes are TRBV7-9 and TRBJ2-7; D perhaps matches TRBD1 (6 bases). Trimming took 4 bases from V and 7 from J, leaving 17 bases between them. This CDR3 spans 14 amino acids. CDR1 SEHNR and CDR2 FQNEAQ come from the germline V gene (reference sequence). The CDR3 nucleotides are TGTGCCAGCAGCTCGTCCCGGGACACCTTAGAGCAGTACTTC. The encoded protein is CASSSSRDTLEQYF.

The rearrangement links TRBV7-9 to TRBJ1-2; perhaps TRBD1 as D (6 bases). The germline CDR1 and CDR2 sequences are SEHNR and FQNEAQ (reference sequence). The germline V and J ends were trimmed by 0 bases and 14 bases, with 22 bases remaining between them. The CDR3 totals 15 residues. The CDR3 DNA is TGTGCCAGCAGCTTAGCGGTGAGGACAGCCAATAGTACGACCTTC. Amino acid sequence: CASSLAVRTANSTTF. Together with reference TRBV7-9 and TRBJ1-2, the CDR3 gives the full variable domain: DTGVSQNPRHKITKRGQNVTFRCDPISEHNRLYWYRQTLGQGPEFLTYFQNEAQLEKSRLLSDRFSAERPKGSFSTLEIQRTEQGDSAMYLCASSLAVRTANSTTFGSGTRLTVV.

This clone was found a few times. The gene calls are TRBV19 and TRBJ1-4; no clear D. Germline lookup yields CDR1 LNHDA and CDR2 SQIVND (reference sequence). The CDR3 has 14 amino acids. This CDR3 is CASSVGDLTEKLFF. The DNA of the CDR3 is TGTGCATCATCCGTCGGGGATTTGACAGAAAAACTGTTTTTT.

The chain couples TRBV7-9 to TRBJ2-7, with 7 nucleotides matching TRBD2. This CDR3 region has 15 residues. Trimming took 0 bases from V and 1 from J; bases not matched to a gene: 3. Per germline, CDR1 SEHNR and CDR2 FQNEAQ (reference sequence). In DNA form, the CDR3 reads TGTGCCAGCAGCTTAGCTGGGGGGGGGTCCTACGAGCAGTACTTC. Amino acid sequence: CASSLAGGGSYEQYF.

This rearrangement joins TRBV27 to TRBJ1-1; no definite D call. The germline V gene has CDR1 MNHEY and CDR2 SMNVEV (reference sequence). The ends were cut back, 3 bases at V and 5 bases at J, with 10 bases in the middle. The CDR3 extends over 13 amino acids. CDR3: CASSFSGWTEAFF. The CDR3 DNA reads as TGTGCCAGCAGTTTTAGCGGATGGACTGAAGCTTTCTTT.

This chain joins TRBV12-5 and TRBJ2-1, with TRBD2 matching over 7 bases. Per germline, CDR1 LGHNT and CDR2 FRNRAP. J was trimmed by 9 bases and V by 3 bases; bases with no gene match: 8. CDR3 length equals 14 residues. In DNA, the CDR3 is TGTGCTAGTGGTTTTGAGTGGGGGGAGGGTGAGCAGTTCTTC. Protein sequence: CASGFEWGEGEQFF.

V usage is TRBV11-2 and J usage is TRBJ2-4; possible D gene TRBD2, 5 bases. Germline assignment: CDR1 SGHAT and CDR2 FQNNGV. The CDR3 contains 15 residues. The V gene lost 1 base and the J gene lost 8 bases, with 15 bases spanning the gap. The CDR3 is CASSLGGRIRDIQYF. The CDR3 region has the DNA TGTGCCAGCAGCTTAGGCGGGCGGATAAGGGACATTCAGTACTTC.

This chain uses TRBV7-9 with TRBJ2-1; D is undetermined. Germline V gene data show CDR1 as SEHNR and CDR2 as FQNEAQ (reference sequence). V gave up 7 bases and J gave up 7 bases, with 23 bases separating them. This CDR3 comprises 16 residues. The CDR3 DNA follows: TGTGCCAGCACGGATTCCGAAGGATTTGAGAGGAATGAGCAGTTCTTC. Residues: CASTDSEGFERNEQFF.

In its sample, this clone was seen once. The chain couples TRBV2 to TRBJ1-2; 7 nucleotides agree with TRBD1. CDR1 and CDR2 from the germline V gene are SNHLY and FYNNEI. This CDR3 is 15 amino acids long. Trimming removed 7 bases from V and 0 bases from J; junction bases left unmatched: 8. The CDR3 DNA follows: TGTGCCAGCAATCCCTCTCAGGGGGCTAACTATGGCTACACCTTC. Translation gives CASNPSQGANYGYTF.

This chain links TRBV5-6 with TRBJ2-7; TRBD1 is a possible D gene (5 bases). Germline CDR1 SGHDT, CDR2 YYEEEE. The ends were cut back, 1 base at V and 0 bases at J, with 8 bases in the middle. The CDR3 has 14 amino acids. CDR3 sequence reads: CASSLRQHSYEQYF. The DNA for the CDR3 is TGTGCCAGCAGCTTGAGACAGCACTCCTACGAGCAGTACTTC.

The table lists this clone with a count of one. The J gene is TRBJ2-1, the V gene TRBV5-8, with 11 bases that match TRBD2. The junction had 6 bases not matched to a gene; V was cut back by 8 bases and J by 8 bases. Germline values: CDR1 SGHTS, CDR2 YDEGEE. The CDR3 sequence is 13 residues long. CDR3 DNA sequence: TGTGCCAGTAGCGGGAGGGGAGGCGATGAGCAGTTCTTC. It is translated as CASSGRGGDEQFF.

This chain links TRBV11-2 with TRBJ1-5, with D possibly matching TRBD1 (6 bases). Looked up from germline, CDR1 is SGHAT and CDR2 is FQNNGV. This CDR3 comprises 13 residues. The V end was cut by 3 bases, the J end by 6 bases, with 9 bases between. CDR3 loop: CASSFTGSQPQHF. The CDR3 DNA reads as TGTGCCAGCAGCTTCACAGGGAGTCAGCCCCAGCATTTT.

The gene calls are TRBV5-1 and TRBJ1-6; 7 positions agree with TRBD1. J gave up 8 bases and V 1 base, and 6 bases lay outside the gene matches. Germline CDR1 reads SGHRS; CDR2 reads YFSETQ. The CDR3 runs 15 residues. CDR3 bases: TGCGCCAGCAGCTTGCGGGACAGAGATGATTCACCCCTCCACTTT. Its translation is CASSLRDRDDSPLHF.

This sequence joins TRBV7-6 and TRBJ2-3, with D tentatively TRBD1 (6 bases). V was shortened by 5 bases and J by 2 bases, with 20 bases between the two germline ends. Germline V gene data show CDR1 as SGHVS and CDR2 as FNYEAQ. The CDR3 is made up of 17 amino acids. The CDR3 loop reads CASSPGQPKLPTDTQYF. The CDR3 DNA follows: TGTGCCAGCAGCCCCGGACAGCCCAAATTACCCACAGATACGCAGTATTTT.

The CDR3 DNA sequence: TGTGCCAGTAGGCCCAGTTCAGATACGCAGTATTTT. This encodes CASRPSSDTQYF. The V gene is TRBV19, the J gene TRBJ2-3; D gene ambiguous. Germline CDR1 is LNHDA and CDR2 is SQIVND (reference sequence). With 6 bases removed from V and 4 bases from J, the gap between germline ends came to 8 bases. This CDR3 has 12 amino acids.

The rearrangement joins TRBV5-1 to TRBJ1-1; D is uncertain. From germline, CDR1 is SGHRS and CDR2 YFSETQ. V was clipped by 6 bases and J by 4 bases, with 10 bases between them. The CDR3 length is 12 residues. CDR3 in DNA: TGCGCCAGCACCTTAATCGGCACTGAAGCTTTCTTT. Translated: CASTLIGTEAFF.

Only a few counts were recorded for this clone. V and J are TRBV16 and TRBJ1-3; D unclear. CDR3 length: 16 amino acids. Germline CDR1 KGHSY, CDR2 FQNENV. V dropped 0 bases and J dropped 0 bases, with 9 bases sitting between them. This CDR3 is CASSQSNRFSGNTIYF. In nucleotides, the CDR3 is TGTGCCAGCAGCCAATCGAACAGATTCTCTGGAAACACCATATATTTT.

In this sample, this clone turned up a few times. This chain joins TRBV13 and TRBJ2-3; D gene uncertain. Germline CDR1 is PRHDT and CDR2 is FYEKMQ (reference sequence). V was shortened by 5 bases and J by 8 bases, with 17 bases between the two germline ends. The CDR3 spans 14 residues. The CDR3 region is CASSGRWLEATQYF. As DNA, the CDR3 is TGTGCCAGCAGCGGTAGATGGTTAGAAGCTACGCAGTATTTT.

J is TRBJ2-5 and V is TRBV10-3, with TRBD2 as a possible D gene (5 bases). Trimming stripped 5 bases from V and 4 bases from J, with 8 bases between. The CDR3 is 12 amino acids. Germline V gene lookup returns CDR1 ENHRY and CDR2 SYGVKD. CDR3 protein: CAISREGETQYF. In nucleotides, the CDR3 is TGTGCCATCAGTAGAGAGGGAGAGACCCAGTACTTC.

The chain joins TRBV20-1 to TRBJ1-2, with 7 bases that match TRBD1. Per the germline V gene, CDR1 is DFQATT and CDR2 is SNEGSKA (reference sequence). The V segment lost 8 bases and the J segment 2 bases; nucleotides outside the gene matches: 2. This CDR3 has 11 residues. The CDR3, as DNA: TGCAGTATGGGACAGAACTATGGCTACACCTTC. Protein product: CSMGQNYGYTF.

The chain couples TRBV5-6 to TRBJ2-2, with D possibly TRBD1 on 6 matching bases. The V end lost 3 bases, the J end lost 3 bases, and 15 bases lay between the germline ends. CDR1 is SGHDT, CDR2 YYEEEE, per germline. CDR3 length: 16 amino acids. CDR3 bases: TGTGCCAGCAGCTCACTCTACAGGGCGGACACCGGGGAGCTGTTTTTT. Amino acid sequence: CASSSLYRADTGELFF. Drawing the rest from reference TRBV5-6 and TRBJ2-2, the complete variable domain is DAGVTQSPTHLIKTRGQQVTLRCSPKSGHDTVSWYQQALGQGPQFIFQYYEEEERQRGNFPDRFSGHQFPNYSSELNVNALLLGDSALYLCASSSLYRADTGELFFGEGSRLTVL.

The chain recombines TRBV5-1 with TRBJ1-4, with D possibly being TRBD1 (6 bases). Germline values: CDR1 SGHRS, CDR2 YFSETQ. There are 15 residues in the CDR3. V lost 3 bases to trimming and J lost 0 bases, with 9 bases between them. This chain's CDR3 is CASSSQGTTNEKLFF. The DNA of the CDR3 is TGCGCCAGCAGCTCACAGGGTACAACTAATGAAAAACTGTTTTTT.

The rearrangement links TRBV10-3 to TRBJ1-5; D perhaps matches TRBD1 (6 bases). The CDR3 runs 13 residues. V was trimmed by 6 bases and J by 1 base, leaving 7 bases between them. Germline CDR1 is ENHRY and CDR2 is SYGVKD. For the CDR3, the DNA is TGTGCCATCAGCGGACAGAGCAATCAGCCCCAGCATTTT. Its protein is CAISGQSNQPQHF.

The chain couples TRBV9 to TRBJ1-2; no reliable D call. Germline values: CDR1 SGDLS, CDR2 YYNGEE. The CDR3 length is 14 residues. The V end lost 0 bases, the J end lost 8 bases, and 14 bases lay between the germline ends. For the CDR3, the DNA is TGTGCCAGCAGCGTAGATGGCAAAACTAGAGGCTACACCTTC. This codes for CASSVDGKTRGYTF.

CDR3 bases: TGTGCCAGCAGCTTGGTTATCTATACAGGCGGCACCGGGGAGCTGTTTTTT. Translation gives CASSLVIYTGGTGELFF. The rearrangement joins TRBV5-8 to TRBJ2-2; possible D gene TRBD1, 5 bases. V was cut by 0 bases and J by 4 bases, with 16 bases left in between. The germline V gene has CDR1 SGHTS and CDR2 YDEGEE. This CDR3 has 17 residues.